This TCR beta chain was sequenced during a study of blood T cell repertoires in COVID-19. Trimming pared 3 bases from V and 4 bases from J, leaving 10 bases between. The CDR3 contains 13 residues. Per germline, CDR1 MNHNS and CDR2 SASEGT. TCRdb's copy holds only in-frame clones and misses some; the assay was immunoSEQ multiplex PCR. The sample shows 260,000 or so clones, over 75% of them seen only once. The sequence was collected from a man aged 18-30 years who had recovered from COVID-19. Input material: PBMCs or T cells enriched from blood (not recorded which). The rearrangement links TRBV6-1 to TRBJ2-7; D is undetermined. CDR3 region: CASSEVGGYEQYF. The CDR3 DNA reads TGTGCCAGCAGTGAGGTTGGCGGTTACGAGCAGTACTTC.